These 10 T cell receptor beta chains share one sample of origin, sequenced in a study of CD8 T cells in Susac syndrome. Random hexamers primed reverse transcription of about 0.5 to 1 ug RNA. TCRdb processed the immunoSEQ multiplex PCR reads anew with MiXCR; each CDR3 protein has one entry. The repertoire includes roughly 150,000 distinct CDR3 sequences, around 95% of them detected once, and about 0.15% sits in the top ten. The sample consisted of CD8+ T cells from PBMCs. These receptors all stem from a human donor with multiple sclerosis.

This chain joins TRBV29-1 and TRBJ2-1, with 7 bases lining up with TRBD1. Germline trimming cut 6 bases from V and 7 bases from J; bases unmatched to any gene: 6. CDR3 size: 12 residues. The V gene's germline CDR1 is SQVTM and CDR2 ANQGSEA. In DNA, the CDR3 is TGCAGCGTGCCGACAGGGTGGAATGAGCAGTTCTTC. Translating it yields CSVPTGWNEQFF.

V gene TRBV9 combines with J gene TRBJ2-3; no clear D. The germline V and J ends were trimmed by 4 bases and 2 bases, with 20 bases remaining between them. The length of the CDR3 is 17 residues. Germline loops: CDR1 SGDLS, CDR2 YYNGEE. CDR3 sequence: CASSLPRVGSDTDTQYF. The CDR3 region has the DNA TGTGCCAGCAGCCTACCTCGGGTCGGGTCCGACACAGATACGCAGTATTTT.

The J gene is TRBJ2-1, the V gene TRBV7-3, with 11 nucleotides matching TRBD1. CDR1 SGHTA and CDR2 FQGTGA come from the germline V gene. This CDR3 spans 15 amino acids. Trimming removed 8 bases from V and 8 bases from J; junction bases left unmatched: 11. CDR3 protein: CASGGRDRGTDEQFF. The CDR3 DNA reads TGTGCCAGCGGCGGTCGGGACAGGGGGACGGATGAGCAGTTCTTC.

This chain links TRBV7-9 with TRBJ2-1; no clear D. The V end was cut by 4 bases, the J end by 8 bases, with 12 bases between. Germline V gives CDR1 SEHNR, CDR2 FQNEAQ (reference sequence). The CDR3 length is 13 residues. The CDR3 DNA follows: TGTGCCAGCAGCTCGGGCCCGTCGGATGAGCAGTTCTTC. Amino acid sequence: CASSSGPSDEQFF.

This sequence joins TRBV29-1 and TRBJ2-1; D gene unclear. V gave up 2 bases and J gave up 4 bases, with 12 bases separating them. The CDR3 runs 14 residues. Germline CDR1 SQVTM, CDR2 ANQGSEA. CDR3 coding DNA: TGCAGCGTTGAATTCGGTGAAGTTTACAATGAGCAGTTCTTC. Its protein product is CSVEFGEVYNEQFF.

This chain joins TRBV12-3 or TRBV12-4 and TRBJ2-1; 12 bases agree with TRBD2. The J segment lost 8 bases and the V segment lost 5 bases, leaving 7 bases of the junction unmatched. The CDR3 is made up of 15 amino acids. CDR3 amino acids: CASSPASGGAYEQFF. In nucleotides, the CDR3 is TGTGCCAGCAGTCCTGCTAGCGGGGGGGCCTATGAGCAGTTCTTC.

The chain has TRBV7-6 and TRBJ2-5, with TRBD2 as a possible D gene (5 bases). V was clipped by 5 bases and J by 8 bases, with 12 bases between them. CDR1 and CDR2 from the germline V gene are SGHVS and FNYEAQ. The CDR3 loop spans 12 amino acids. The CDR3 loop is CASSSPSGTQYF. The CDR3 DNA sequence: TGTGCCAGCAGCAGTCCGAGCGGAACCCAGTACTTC.

This clonotype was detected a few times. The V call is TRBV12-3 or TRBV12-4, the J call TRBJ2-7; D gene ambiguous. The CDR3 loop spans 12 amino acids. V lost 0 bases, J lost 2 bases, and 2 bases lay in between. The CDR3 DNA is TGTGCCAGCAGTTTAGCCCCCTACGAGCAGTACTTC. Protein product: CASSLAPYEQYF.

V usage is TRBV9 and J usage is TRBJ2-7; 13 bases agree with TRBD2. V was clipped by 5 bases and J by 3 bases; unmatched bases: 2. The CDR3 sequence is 14 residues long. Germline CDR1 is SGDLS and CDR2 is YYNGEE. CDR3 protein: CASSTSGGDYEQYF. CDR3 DNA sequence: TGTGCCAGCAGTACTAGCGGGGGGGACTACGAGCAGTACTTC.

V is TRBV12-3 or TRBV12-4 and J is TRBJ2-1; D is uncertain. CDR3 size: 13 residues. V was shortened by 3 bases and J by 4 bases, with 7 bases between the two germline ends. The CDR3 is CASSFLEYNEQFF. For the CDR3, the DNA is TGTGCCAGCAGTTTCTTAGAGTACAATGAGCAGTTCTTC.